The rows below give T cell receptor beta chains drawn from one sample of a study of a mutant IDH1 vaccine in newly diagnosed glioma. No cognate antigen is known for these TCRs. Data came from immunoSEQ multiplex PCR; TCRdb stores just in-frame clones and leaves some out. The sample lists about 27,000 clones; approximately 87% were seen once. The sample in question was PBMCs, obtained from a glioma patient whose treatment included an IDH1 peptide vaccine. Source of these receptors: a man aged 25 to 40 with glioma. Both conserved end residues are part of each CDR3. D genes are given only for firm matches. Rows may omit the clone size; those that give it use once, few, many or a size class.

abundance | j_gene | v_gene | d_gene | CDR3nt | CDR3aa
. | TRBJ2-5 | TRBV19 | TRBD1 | TGTGCCAGTAGTACCGGGACAGGGGGAGAGACCCAGTACTTC | CASSTGTGGETQYF
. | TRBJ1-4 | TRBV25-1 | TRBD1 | TGTGCCAGCAGGGGACAGGTATTTGGTGAAAAACTGTTTTTT | CASRGQVFGEKLFF
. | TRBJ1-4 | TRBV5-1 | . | TGCGCCAGCAGCTTGGCACCCGCAACTAATGAAAAACTGTTTTTT | CASSLAPATNEKLFF
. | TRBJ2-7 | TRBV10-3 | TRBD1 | TGTGCCATCAGCCTTCGGACAGGGGGCTTGGTGCAGTACTTC | CAISLRTGGLVQYF
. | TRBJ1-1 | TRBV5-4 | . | TGTGCCAGCAGCTTGGACCCGGTTGGGGCGAACACTGAAGCTTTCTTT | CASSLDPVGANTEAFF
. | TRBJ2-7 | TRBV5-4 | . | TGTGCCAGCAGCTCACGCGGGTCTCCATACGAGCAGTACTTC | CASSSRGSPYEQYF
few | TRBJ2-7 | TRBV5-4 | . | TGTGCCAGCAGCTGGGGCGGGATGCATGAGGGCGAGCAGTACTTC | CASSWGGMHEGEQYF
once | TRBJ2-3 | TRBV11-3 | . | TGTGCCAGCAAGAGGGGGACTAGCACAGATACGCAGTATTTT | CASKRGTSTDTQYF
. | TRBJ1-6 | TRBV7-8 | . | TGTGCCAGCAGCCGGGCGGGAAATTCACCCCTCCACTTT | CASSRAGNSPLHF
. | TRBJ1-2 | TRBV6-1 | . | TGTGCCAGCACGGAGGTCAACTATGGCTACACCTTC | CASTEVNYGYTF
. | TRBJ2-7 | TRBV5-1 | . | TGCGCCAGCAGTATCACAGGGTACAACGAGCAGTACTTC | CASSITGYNEQYF
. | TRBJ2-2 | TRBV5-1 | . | TGCGCCAGCAGCTTGGACGTAGCCAGCTTATCGAACACCGGGGAGCTGTTTTTT | CASSLDVASLSNTGELFF
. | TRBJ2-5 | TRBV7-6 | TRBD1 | TGTGCCAGCAGCCGCGGACAGGGCCAAGAGACCCAGTACTTC | CASSRGQGQETQYF
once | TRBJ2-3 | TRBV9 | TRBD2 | TGTGCCAGCAGCGCGACTAGCGGGATGTTTTTAGATACGCAGTATTTT | CASSATSGMFLDTQYF
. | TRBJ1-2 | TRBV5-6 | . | TGTGCCAGCAGCCCCGAGGGGTATGTGACCTATGGCTACACCTTC | CASSPEGYVTYGYTF
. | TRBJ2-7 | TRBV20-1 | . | TGCAGTGCTGGGGAGGGGGGGCAGTACTTC | CSAGEGGQYF
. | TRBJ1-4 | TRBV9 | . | TGTGCCAGCAGCGCAGGACAACCTTCTAATGAAAAACTGTTTTTT | CASSAGQPSNEKLFF